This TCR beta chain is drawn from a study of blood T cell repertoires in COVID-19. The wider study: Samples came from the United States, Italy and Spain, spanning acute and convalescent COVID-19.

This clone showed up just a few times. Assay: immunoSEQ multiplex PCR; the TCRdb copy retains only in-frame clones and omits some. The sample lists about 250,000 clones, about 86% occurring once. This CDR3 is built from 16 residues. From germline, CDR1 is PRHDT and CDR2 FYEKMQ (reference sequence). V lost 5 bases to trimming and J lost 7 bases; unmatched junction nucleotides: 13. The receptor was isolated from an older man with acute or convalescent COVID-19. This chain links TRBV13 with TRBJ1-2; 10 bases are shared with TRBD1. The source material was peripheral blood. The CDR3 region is CASSRWGTGAKIGYTF. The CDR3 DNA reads TGTGCCAGCAGCCGATGGGGGACAGGGGCAAAAATTGGCTACACCTTC.